The 25 T cell receptor beta chains presented below share a single source sample, sequenced in a study of immune evolution from preneoplasia to lung adenocarcinoma. Data came from immunoSEQ multiplex PCR; TCRdb stores just in-frame clones and leaves some out. Of fewer than 9,000 clones listed, roughly 75% were seen once; the top ten hold about 6.4%. Sequencing was done on a sample of FFPE adjacent normal lung tissue. These receptor sequences come from a person aged 60-79 years with lung adenocarcinoma.

CDR3 protein: CASSQGDSRWKQYF. Here the CDR3 DNA reads TGTGCCAGCAGCCAAGGGGACTCCCGCTGGAAGCAGTACTTC. The chain joins TRBV14 to TRBJ2-7, with a possible D match to TRBD2 (6 bases). Germline CDR1 is SGHDN and CDR2 is FVKESK. Trimming stripped 1 base from V and 8 bases from J, with 15 bases between. The CDR3 covers 14 residues.

The chain links TRBV6-6 to TRBJ1-5, with D possibly matching TRBD1 (5 bases). CDR1 is MNHNY, CDR2 SVGAGI, per germline (reference sequence). Trimming removed 4 bases from V and 1 base from J, with 11 bases in between. This CDR3 has 15 residues. The CDR3 DNA reads as TGTGCCAGCAGTTCCGGGGGGGTGAGCAATCAGCCCCAGCATTTT. Amino acid sequence: CASSSGGVSNQPQHF.

The rearrangement uses TRBV2 and TRBJ2-2, with 10 positions matching TRBD2. This CDR3 region has 16 residues. The V gene's germline CDR1 is SNHLY and CDR2 FYNNEI. Trimming at V came to 5 bases and at J to 6 bases, leaving 9 bases not matched to a gene. CDR3 loop: CASSPVGTSVSGELFF. The CDR3 DNA sequence: TGTGCCAGCAGTCCTGTCGGGACTAGCGTCTCCGGGGAGCTGTTTTTT. Supplemented by reference TRBV2 and TRBJ2-2, the full variable domain reads EPEVTQTPSHQVTQMGQEVILRCVPISNHLYFYWYRQILGQKVEFLVSFYNNEISEKSEIFDDQFSVERPDGSNFTLKIRSTKLEDSAMYFCASSPVGTSVSGELFFGEGSRLTVL.

The chain carries TRBV28 and TRBJ1-1, with D perhaps matching TRBD1 (5 bases). In germline, CDR1 is MDHEN, CDR2 SYDVKM. Deletions cut 4 bases from V and 0 bases from J, with 9 bases between. CDR3 length equals 14 residues. The CDR3: CASSWGNMNTEAFF. The CDR3 nucleotides are TGTGCCAGCAGTTGGGGGAACATGAACACTGAAGCTTTCTTT. Based on the CDR3 plus reference TRBV28 and TRBJ1-1, the full variable domain is DVKVTQSSRYLVKRTGEKVFLECVQDMDHENMFWYRQDPGLGLRLIYFSYDVKMKEKGDIPEGYSVSREKKERFSLILESASTNQTSMYLCASSWGNMNTEAFFGQGTRLTVV.

The V call is TRBV7-9, the J call TRBJ1-5, with TRBD1 matching over 9 bases. Germline V gene data show CDR1 as SEHNR and CDR2 as FQNEAQ (reference sequence). The ends lost 4 bases at V and 11 bases at J; junction bases unmatched: 15. The CDR3 spans 16 residues. CDR3 nucleotides: TGTGCCAGCAGCTCCCGGGGGACAGGGTCCCCAAGGGCCCAGCATTTT. Translated: CASSSRGTGSPRAQHF.

The J gene is TRBJ1-2, the V gene TRBV19; D not resolved. CDR1 is LNHDA, CDR2 SQIVND, per germline (reference sequence). V lost 2 bases and J lost 5, with 6 bases in between. The CDR3 spans 12 residues. The CDR3 spells CASSISTYGYTF. CDR3 DNA sequence: TGTGCCAGTAGTATATCGACTTATGGCTACACCTTC.

The chain has TRBV6-5 and TRBJ1-2, with a possible D match to TRBD1 (5 bases). The CDR3 is 12 residues long. Trimming took off 5 bases at V and 11 bases at J, with 15 bases between the two ends. Germline values: CDR1 MNHEY, CDR2 SVGAGI. The CDR3 region has the DNA TGTGCCAGCAGTCCCAGTCAGGGTAGATACACCTTC. Residues: CASSPSQGRYTF.

This clone has just one count. The chain links TRBV5-1 to TRBJ2-1; TRBD1 is a possible D gene (6 bases). Germline V CDR1 and CDR2: SGHRS, YFSETQ. The V end lost 2 bases, the J end lost 8 bases, and 14 bases lay between the germline ends. The CDR3 extends over 14 amino acids. CDR3 residues: CASSFLTGRDEQFF. The CDR3 region has the DNA TGCGCCAGCAGCTTTTTGACAGGACGGGATGAGCAGTTCTTC.

This chain connects TRBV6-5 to TRBJ1-4, with a tentative D call TRBD1 (5 bases). This CDR3 comprises 14 residues. CDR1 and CDR2 (germline): MNHEY, SVGAGI. Deletions cut 2 bases from V and 6 bases from J, with 10 bases between. The CDR3 sequence is CASSYRGVDEKLFF. The CDR3, as DNA: TGTGCCAGCAGTTACCGGGGGGTTGATGAAAAACTGTTTTTT.

J is TRBJ2-5 and V is TRBV5-1; maybe TRBD1 (5 bases). The length of the CDR3 is 15 residues. The V end was cut by 1 base, the J end by 1 base, with 11 bases between. In germline, CDR1 is SGHRS, CDR2 YFSETQ. Here the CDR3 DNA reads TGCGCCAGCAGCTTGTTGTCAGGGATCCAAGAGACCCAGTACTTC. This codes for CASSLLSGIQETQYF.

V and J are TRBV30 and TRBJ2-7; the match to TRBD2 covers 7 bases. CDR1 GTSNPN and CDR2 SVGIG come from the germline V gene (reference sequence). The length of the CDR3 is 14 residues. V lost 4 bases to trimming and J lost 2 bases; unmatched junction nucleotides: 8. The CDR3 loop is CAWKGRGNPYEQYF. The DNA for the CDR3 is TGTGCCTGGAAAGGGAGGGGAAATCCCTACGAGCAGTACTTC.

As concerns this clone: The sample has other DNA sequences that encode this CDR3 too. This chain uses TRBV27 with TRBJ1-2, with 8 bases lining up with TRBD1. Germline CDR1 reads MNHEY; CDR2 reads SMNVEV (reference sequence). V shed 3 bases, J shed 6 bases, and the junction held 3 bases outside the gene matches. The CDR3 sequence is 13 residues long. The CDR3 DNA reads TGTGCCAGCAGTTTCACAGGGGGGAATGGCTACACCTTC. Residues: CASSFTGGNGYTF.

The chain links TRBV7-9 to TRBJ1-5; D gene unclear. CDR1 is SEHNR and CDR2 is FQNEAQ in the germline V gene (reference sequence). V gave up 3 bases and J gave up 3 bases, with 3 bases separating them. This CDR3 contains 12 residues. CDR3 amino acids: CASSFNNQPQHF. The CDR3 DNA reads TGTGCCAGCAGCTTCAACAATCAGCCCCAGCATTTT.

The gene calls are TRBV27 and TRBJ1-6, with 9 bases lining up with TRBD1. The CDR3 covers 15 residues. The V gene's germline CDR1 is MNHEY and CDR2 SMNVEV (reference sequence). V shed 8 bases, J shed 7 bases, and the junction held 9 bases outside the gene matches. The CDR3 loop is CASSTTGTGNSPLHF. CDR3 in DNA: TGTGCCAGCTCTACCACCGGGACAGGGAATTCACCCCTCCACTTT.

The chain has TRBV7-2 and TRBJ2-5, with 8 bases that match TRBD2. The CDR3 sequence is 15 residues long. Germline V CDR1 and CDR2: SGHTA, FQGNSA. The V and J ends lost 4 bases and 5 bases, in that order; junction bases with no gene match: 9. CDR3 amino acids: CASSSPPGGGETQYF. The CDR3 region has the DNA TGTGCCAGCAGCTCCCCACCGGGAGGGGGGGAGACCCAGTACTTC.

This clone showed up just a few times. The sample holds other DNA sequences that translate to the same CDR3. The rearrangement links TRBV2 to TRBJ2-6; 8 bases align to TRBD1. Germline V CDR1 and CDR2: SNHLY, FYNNEI. The ends lost 2 bases at V and 8 bases at J; junction bases unmatched: 8. The CDR3 runs to 16 residues. The CDR3 spells CASSESWDRRTNVLTF. CDR3 nucleotides: TGTGCCAGCAGTGAAAGTTGGGACAGGAGGACCAACGTCCTGACTTTC.

About this clone itself: The sample has other DNA sequences that encode this CDR3 too. The chain combines TRBV5-1 with TRBJ2-3; TRBD1 might be the D (5 bases). CDR1 SGHRS and CDR2 YFSETQ come from the germline V gene. The V end was cut by 0 bases, the J end by 4 bases, with 9 bases between. The CDR3 has 14 residues. CDR3 amino acids: CASSLVLGADTQYF. CDR3 in DNA: TGCGCCAGCAGCTTGGTTTTAGGGGCAGATACGCAGTATTTT.

The chain carries TRBV28 and TRBJ2-5; D is ambiguous. The CDR3 spans 17 residues. Trimming shortened V by 6 bases and J by 5 bases, and 25 bases separated the two germline ends. Germline-derived CDR1 and CDR2 are MDHEN and SYDVKM. This CDR3 is CASRPTSGVVVTETQYF. As DNA, the CDR3 is TGTGCCAGCAGACCAACTTCTGGGGTAGTGGTGACGGAGACCCAGTACTTC. The entire variable domain, with the rest obtained from reference TRBV28 and TRBJ2-5, is as follows: DVKVTQSSRYLVKRTGEKVFLECVQDMDHENMFWYRQDPGLGLRLIYFSYDVKMKEKGDIPEGYSVSREKKERFSLILESASTNQTSMYLCASRPTSGVVVTETQYFGPGTRLLVL.

The gene calls are TRBV28 and TRBJ1-5, with D possibly matching TRBD1 (5 bases). CDR3 length: 13 amino acids. Germline CDR1 is MDHEN and CDR2 is SYDVKM. Trimming cost V 3 bases and J 4 bases, with 7 bases left between them. Here the CDR3 reads CASSFDRNQPQHF. Written as DNA, the CDR3 is TGTGCCAGCAGTTTTGACAGAAATCAGCCCCAGCATTTT.

The rearrangement links TRBV5-1 to TRBJ1-2, with D perhaps TRBD1 (6 bases). Trimming pared 3 bases from V and 6 bases from J, leaving 12 bases between. The CDR3 is made up of 13 amino acids. In germline, CDR1 is SGHRS, CDR2 YFSETQ. CDR3 loop: CASSYGGLDGYTF. The CDR3 region has the DNA TGCGCCAGCAGCTATGGGGGCCTAGATGGCTACACCTTC.

This chain joins TRBV14 and TRBJ2-5, with 11 nucleotides matching TRBD2. With V trimmed by 2 bases and J by 4 bases, 3 bases remained unmatched. In germline, CDR1 is SGHDN, CDR2 FVKESK. The length of the CDR3 is 15 residues. Here the CDR3 reads CASSQLAGGGETQYF. CDR3 coding DNA: TGTGCCAGCAGCCAACTAGCGGGAGGAGGAGAGACCCAGTACTTC.

The chain joins TRBV12-5 to TRBJ2-3, with TRBD2 matching over 7 bases. Germline assignment: CDR1 LGHNT and CDR2 FRNRAP. The CDR3 length is 16 residues. V lost 1 base and J lost 2; bases outside the gene matches: 6. CDR3 nucleotide sequence: TGTGCTAGTGGTTTGGGCCAGGGAGGGAACACAGATACGCAGTATTTT. This sequence encodes CASGLGQGGNTDTQYF.

The rearrangement links TRBV7-2 to TRBJ2-3, with D unresolved. There are 16 residues in the CDR3. The V end lost 5 bases, the J end lost 6 bases, and 21 bases lay between the germline ends. Per the germline V gene, CDR1 is SGHTA and CDR2 is FQGNSA. The chain's CDR3 is CASSQPPTKPSDTQYF. CDR3 nucleotides: TGTGCCAGCAGCCAACCCCCAACAAAGCCGTCGGATACGCAGTATTTT.

This sequence joins TRBV11-2 and TRBJ2-3; weak D call: TRBD2 (5 bases). The germline V gene encodes CDR1 SGHAT and CDR2 FQNNGV. With 5 bases removed from V and 2 bases from J, the gap between germline ends came to 11 bases. The CDR3 length is 14 residues. This CDR3 is CASSGSGTTDTQYF. The DNA for the CDR3 is TGTGCCAGCAGCGGAAGCGGAACCACAGATACGCAGTATTTT.

V gene TRBV27 combines with J gene TRBJ2-7, with TRBD2 identical over 10 bases. This CDR3 spans 14 amino acids. In germline, CDR1 is MNHEY, CDR2 SMNVEV (reference sequence). The J segment lost 8 bases and the V segment lost 6 bases, leaving 10 bases of the junction unmatched. CDR3: CASRVAGGDLQQYF. The CDR3 region has the DNA TGTGCCAGCAGGGTAGCGGGGGGAGATTTACAGCAGTACTTC.